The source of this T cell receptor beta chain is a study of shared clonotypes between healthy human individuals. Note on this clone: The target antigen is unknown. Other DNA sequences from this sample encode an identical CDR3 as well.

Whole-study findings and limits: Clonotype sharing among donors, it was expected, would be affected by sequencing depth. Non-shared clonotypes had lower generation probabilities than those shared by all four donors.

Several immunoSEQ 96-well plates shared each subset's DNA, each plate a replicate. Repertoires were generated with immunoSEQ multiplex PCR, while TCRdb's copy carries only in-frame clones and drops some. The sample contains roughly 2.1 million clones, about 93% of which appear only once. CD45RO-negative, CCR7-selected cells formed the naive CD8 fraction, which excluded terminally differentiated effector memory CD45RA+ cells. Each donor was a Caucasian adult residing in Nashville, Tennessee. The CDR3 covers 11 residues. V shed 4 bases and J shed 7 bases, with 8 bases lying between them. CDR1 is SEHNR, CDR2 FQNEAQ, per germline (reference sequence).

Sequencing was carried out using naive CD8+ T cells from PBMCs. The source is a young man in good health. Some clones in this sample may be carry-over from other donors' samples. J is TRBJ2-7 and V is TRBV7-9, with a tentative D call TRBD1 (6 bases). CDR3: CASSSRGEQYF. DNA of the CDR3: TGTGCCAGCAGCTCAAGGGGGGAGCAGTACTTC. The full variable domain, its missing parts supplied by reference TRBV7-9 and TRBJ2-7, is DTGVSQNPRHKITKRGQNVTFRCDPISEHNRLYWYRQTLGQGPEFLTYFQNEAQLEKSRLLSDRFSAERPKGSFSTLEIQRTEQGDSAMYLCASSSRGEQYFGPGTRLTVT.